A single sample is the source of the 32 T cell receptor beta chains below, sequenced in a study of T cell responses to AZD1222 COVID-19 vaccine. TCRdb's copy holds only in-frame clones and misses some; the assay was immunoSEQ multiplex PCR. The data contain about 160,000 clones, approximately 90% of them seen just once; the ten biggest clones take up about 4.5%. Sample: peripheral blood, taken on day 0 of AZD1222 vaccination. The receptors come from an adult in good health.

V gene TRBV2 combines with J gene TRBJ2-1, with D possibly TRBD1 on 5 matching bases. V was cut by 6 bases and J by 1 base, with 10 bases left in between. Germline CDR1 is SNHLY and CDR2 is FYNNEI. This CDR3 spans 14 amino acids. CDR3 bases: TGTGCCAGCAGGGCAGGGATTTCCTACAATGAGCAGTTCTTC. This translates into CASRAGISYNEQFF.

This chain connects TRBV30 to TRBJ1-5; D might be TRBD1 (6 bases). Trimming removed 3 bases from V and 4 bases from J, with 16 bases in between. The CDR3 is made up of 15 amino acids. Germline values: CDR1 GTSNPN, CDR2 SVGIG (reference sequence). The chain's CDR3 is CAWSFGGASNQPQHF. CDR3 nucleotides: TGTGCCTGGAGCTTTGGGGGGGCCTCTAATCAGCCCCAGCATTTT. Variable domain in full (rest from reference TRBV30 and TRBJ1-5): SQTIHQWPATLVQPVGSPLSLECTVEGTSNPNLYWYRQAAGRGLQLLFYSVGIGQISSEVPQNLSASRPQDRQFILSSKKLLLSDSGFYLCAWSFGGASNQPQHFGDGTRLSIL.

DNA of the CDR3: TGTGCCAGCAGCGCCCTCGGGGGGTCGAATGAGCAGTTCTTC. This translates into CASSALGGSNEQFF. The chain carries TRBV5-5 and TRBJ2-1, with 7 bases fitting TRBD2. Germline V gene lookup returns CDR1 SGHKS and CDR2 YYEKEE (reference sequence). The V segment lost 4 bases and the J segment 7 bases; nucleotides outside the gene matches: 8. This CDR3 contains 14 residues.

In the case of this clone: The junction shows a germline mismatch at one end, possibly a read error. The rearrangement uses TRBV7-9 and TRBJ1-1; D not resolved. This CDR3 contains 14 residues. CDR1 is SEHNR, CDR2 FQNEAQ, per germline (reference sequence). CDR3 amino acids: CACSFPQSNTEAFF. For the CDR3, the DNA is TGTGCCTGCAGCTTCCCACAGAGCAACACTGAAGCTTTCTTT.

This CDR3 reads CASSRSTTSGANVLTF. Here the CDR3 DNA reads TGTGCCAGCAGCCGTAGTACTACCTCTGGGGCCAACGTCCTGACTTTC. J is TRBJ2-6 and V is TRBV7-9; no reliable D call. The CDR3 length is 16 residues. V lost 5 bases, J lost 0 bases, and 11 bases lay in between. CDR1 and CDR2 from the germline V gene are SEHNR and FQNEAQ (reference sequence). The full variable domain, rest sourced from reference TRBV7-9 and TRBJ2-6, is DTGVSQNPRHKITKRGQNVTFRCDPISEHNRLYWYRQTLGQGPEFLTYFQNEAQLEKSRLLSDRFSAERPKGSFSTLEIQRTEQGDSAMYLCASSRSTTSGANVLTFGAGSRLTVL.

The chain links TRBV5-5 to TRBJ1-2, with TRBD1 as a possible D gene (5 bases). The CDR3 contains 13 residues. Trimming stripped 5 bases from V and 4 bases from J, with 12 bases between. The germline V gene has CDR1 SGHKS and CDR2 YYEKEE (reference sequence). The CDR3, as DNA: TGTGCCAGCAGATTGCAGGGAGGCTATGGCTACACCTTC. Amino acids: CASRLQGGYGYTF.

This clone was seen once. The chain is built from TRBV28 and TRBJ1-1; 7 bases fit TRBD1. The V gene's germline CDR1 is MDHEN and CDR2 SYDVKM. Losses at the gene ends were 6 bases for V and 6 bases for J; bases not matched to a gene: 10. CDR3 length: 14 amino acids. The CDR3 sequence: CASSPAQGRPEAFF. The DNA of the CDR3 is TGTGCCAGCAGCCCAGCACAGGGGAGGCCTGAAGCTTTCTTT.

J is TRBJ1-2 and V is TRBV6-2 or TRBV6-3; maybe TRBD1 (5 bases). The CDR3 is 15 residues long. CDR1 is MNHEY and CDR2 is SVGEGT in the germline V gene. The ends were cut back, 4 bases at V and 4 bases at J, with 16 bases in the middle. The CDR3 is CASSSAAGFLYGYTF. CDR3 sequence (DNA): TGTGCCAGCAGTTCCGCCGCAGGGTTCCTCTATGGCTACACCTTC.

This clone appeared a single time. The gene calls are TRBV7-6 and TRBJ2-1, with TRBD2 as a possible D gene (6 bases). The germline CDR1 and CDR2 sequences are SGHVS and FNYEAQ. V shed 6 bases and J shed 9 bases, with 9 bases lying between them. This CDR3 spans 11 amino acids. The CDR3 spells CASSIGGEQFF. CDR3 DNA: TGTGCCAGCAGTATCGGGGGTGAGCAGTTCTTC.

The genes are TRBV6-1 and TRBJ1-2, with 7 bases identical to TRBD1. Germline CDR1 reads MNHNS; CDR2 reads SASEGT. The V and J ends lost 2 bases and 7 bases, in that order; junction bases with no gene match: 1. The CDR3 length is 12 residues. This CDR3 is CASSENRGGYTF. As DNA, the CDR3 is TGTGCCAGCAGTGAAAACAGGGGTGGCTACACCTTC.

This clone has a single count. The V and J genes are TRBV24-1 and TRBJ2-5; 7 positions agree with TRBD2. With 9 bases clipped from V and 1 base from J, the junction kept 10 bases outside the gene matches. This CDR3 is 15 amino acids long. Germline-derived CDR1 and CDR2 are KGHDR and SFDVKD. CDR3 residues: CATGRREGPQETQYF. CDR3 nucleotides: TGTGCCACCGGGCGGAGGGAGGGCCCCCAAGAGACCCAGTACTTC.

The genes are TRBV7-8 and TRBJ1-1; unclear D gene. Per germline, CDR1 SGHVS and CDR2 FQNEAQ. The CDR3 runs 15 residues. Trimming removed 5 bases from V and 3 bases from J, with 16 bases in between. CDR3: CASSPTAGLYTEAFF. The CDR3 bases are TGTGCCAGCAGCCCCACGGCTGGGTTATACACTGAAGCTTTCTTT.

This sequence joins TRBV7-9 and TRBJ1-4; D is unresolved. Germline CDR1 reads SEHNR; CDR2 reads FQNEAQ (reference sequence). This CDR3 comprises 16 residues. V lost 5 bases and J lost 2, with 15 bases in between. The CDR3 DNA is TGTGCCAGCAGCCCCGGCGGGGTTGCGACTAATGAAAAACTGTTTTTT. Translation: CASSPGGVATNEKLFF.

The J gene is TRBJ1-2, the V gene TRBV4-3; possibly TRBD1 for D (5 bases). The CDR3 extends over 13 amino acids. Germline V gives CDR1 LGHNA, CDR2 YSLEER. Trimming pared 4 bases from V and 8 bases from J, leaving 14 bases between. As DNA, the CDR3 is TGCGCCAGCAGCCGCCATACCAGGGAGGGCTACACCTTC. It translates to CASSRHTREGYTF.

This chain connects TRBV7-2 to TRBJ1-2, with a weak D call TRBD1 (5 bases). Germline V gives CDR1 SGHTA, CDR2 FQGNSA. The ends were cut back, 6 bases at V and 10 bases at J, with 18 bases in the middle. The CDR3 is 13 residues long. CDR3 loop: CASRVGDPQTYTF. DNA of the CDR3: TGTGCCAGCAGGGTAGGGGATCCCCAAACCTACACCTTC.

The rearrangement joins TRBV6-5 to TRBJ1-1, with 7 bases fitting TRBD1. From germline, CDR1 is MNHEY and CDR2 SVGAGI. The length of the CDR3 is 15 residues. With V trimmed by 2 bases and J by 10 bases, 13 bases remained unmatched. CDR3 nucleotide sequence: TGTGCCAGCAGTTACAATAACAGGGGTGGTAAGGTAGCTTTCTTT. Protein sequence: CASSYNNRGGKVAFF.

The CDR3 is CASSSSWDTQYF. The DNA for the CDR3 is TGTGCCAGCAGCTCTAGTTGGGATACGCAGTATTTT. The chain employs TRBV3-1 (or the pseudogene TRBV3-2) and TRBJ2-3; D unresolved. The CDR3 is 12 residues long. Germline CDR1 reads LGHDT; CDR2 reads YNNKEL (reference sequence). V was cut by 5 bases and J by 6 bases, with 9 bases left in between.

The V gene is TRBV23-1, the J gene TRBJ2-1; 10 bases map to TRBD2. TRBV23-1 belongs to the ORF category, with a function that is uncertain. The CDR3 contains 18 residues. Trimming at V came to 9 bases and at J to 5 bases, leaving 19 bases not matched to a gene. CDR3 coding DNA: TGCGCCAGACGGACGCAGGGGTTGGCTAGCGGGAGTGACAATGAGCAGTTCTTC. It specifies CARRTQGLASGSDNEQFF.

The chain couples TRBV28 to TRBJ2-1; D is tentatively TRBD1 or TRBD2 (5 bases each). The germline gives CDR1 MDHEN, CDR2 SYDVKM. The V and J ends lost 2 bases and 6 bases respectively, with 14 bases between them. This CDR3 has 15 amino acids. The CDR3 sequence: CASSLPGPSVNEQFF. The DNA of the CDR3 is TGTGCCAGCAGTTTACCGGGACCAAGCGTCAATGAGCAGTTCTTC.

J is TRBJ1-5 and V is TRBV21-1; the table's D gene call, TRBD1, was not cross checked with the DNA. TRBV21-1 is termed a pseudogene. CDR3 length: 13 amino acids. The CDR3 reads CASGSGGGQPQHF. The DNA for the CDR3 is TGTGCCAGCGGTTCAGGGGGCGGGCAGCCCCAGCATTTT.

This chain uses TRBV19 with TRBJ1-6; weak D call: TRBD1 (5 bases). The ends were cut back, 4 bases at V and 1 base at J, with 11 bases in the middle. The germline gives CDR1 LNHDA, CDR2 SQIVND (reference sequence). The CDR3 covers 16 residues. The CDR3 nucleotides read TGTGCCAGTAGTACAGGGAAGAAATCCTATAATTCACCCCTCCACTTT. This encodes CASSTGKKSYNSPLHF.

This clone is a singleton in its sample. The CDR3 DNA sequence: TGTGCCAGCAGTACCGCCGGGACTCCCTACAATGAGCAGTTCTTC. Protein product: CASSTAGTPYNEQFF. This chain links TRBV27 with TRBJ2-1; D is perhaps TRBD2 (6 bases). V lost 5 bases, J lost 2 bases, and 13 bases lay in between. Germline V CDR1 and CDR2: MNHEY, SMNVEV (reference sequence). This CDR3 spans 15 amino acids.

The CDR3 nucleotides are TGTGCCAGCAGCTTATTGTACAATGAGCAGTTCTTC. It encodes CASSLLYNEQFF. This chain connects TRBV11-2 to TRBJ2-1; D is unclear. Germline loops: CDR1 SGHAT, CDR2 FQNNGV. The V and J ends lost 2 bases and 4 bases respectively, with 3 bases between them. CDR3 size: 12 residues. Complete variable domain (other parts from reference TRBV11-2 and TRBJ2-1): EAGVAQSPRYKIIEKRQSVAFWCNPISGHATLYWYQQILGQGPKLLIQFQNNGVVDDSQLPKDRFSAERLKGVDSTLKIQPAKLEDSAVYLCASSLLYNEQFFGPGTRLTVL.

The chain joins TRBV25-1 to TRBJ2-1; TRBD2 matches at 7 bases. The ends lost 3 bases at V and 14 bases at J; junction bases unmatched: 4. The CDR3 has 11 amino acids. CDR1 is MGHDK, CDR2 SYGVNS, per germline. In DNA, the CDR3 is TGTGCCAGCAGTGAGGGACTAATCGAGTTCTTC. Protein sequence: CASSEGLIEFF.

The chain is built from TRBV27 and TRBJ2-7; D is possibly TRBD1 or TRBD2 (6 bases each). Germline V gene lookup returns CDR1 MNHEY and CDR2 SMNVEV (reference sequence). This CDR3 is built from 14 residues. V was shortened by 3 bases and J by 3 bases, with 12 bases between the two germline ends. CDR3 sequence reads: CASSFGGPFYEQYF. In DNA, the CDR3 is TGTGCCAGCAGTTTTGGGGGGCCTTTCTACGAGCAGTACTTC.

This clone was recorded only once. The genes are TRBV7-9 and TRBJ1-5, with D tentatively TRBD1 (5 bases). The length of the CDR3 is 15 residues. Germline values: CDR1 SEHNR, CDR2 FQNEAQ (reference sequence). V lost 1 base and J 9 bases, leaving 16 bases between the germline ends. CDR3 sequence (DNA): TGTGCCAGCAGCTTAGGACGGGGACTGGATGGGCCCCAGCATTTT. Encoded protein: CASSLGRGLDGPQHF.

The chain recombines TRBV7-9 with TRBJ1-3; 9 bases are a match to TRBD1. The CDR3 spans 17 residues. V shed 5 bases, J shed 4 bases, and the junction held 12 bases outside the gene matches. The V gene's germline CDR1 is SEHNR and CDR2 FQNEAQ (reference sequence). CDR3 sequence (DNA): TGTGCCAGCAGCGAGGGACAGGGATCGATTTCGGGAAACACCATATATTTT. Translated: CASSEGQGSISGNTIYF.

The rearrangement links TRBV10-3 to TRBJ2-1, with 8 bases identical to TRBD2. Germline V lookup: CDR1 ENHRY, CDR2 SYGVKD. V lost 4 bases, J lost 5 bases, and 4 bases stayed unmatched. The CDR3 has 14 residues. CDR3 sequence (DNA): TGTGCCATCAGTGCCAGCGGGAGCCACAATGAGCAGTTCTTC. Residues: CAISASGSHNEQFF.

V is TRBV11-3 and J is TRBJ1-1, with D maybe TRBD1 (6 bases). The CDR3 sequence is 15 residues long. Per germline, CDR1 SGHNT and CDR2 YENEEA. Trimming shortened V by 3 bases and J by 3 bases, and 14 bases separated the two germline ends. The CDR3 DNA follows: TGTGCCAGCAGCTTGGAACAGGGTAGGGACACTGAAGCTTTCTTT. This gives the protein CASSLEQGRDTEAFF.

V usage is TRBV19 and J usage is TRBJ2-3; a weak D match, TRBD2 (7 bases). The germline V gene has CDR1 LNHDA and CDR2 SQIVND (reference sequence). V shed 3 bases and J shed 6 bases, with 16 bases lying between them. There are 15 residues in the CDR3. CDR3 bases: TGTGCCAGTAGTATCTGGGCGGGGGCGTCGGATACGCAGTATTTT. Its translation: CASSIWAGASDTQYF.

The V and J genes are TRBV5-1 and TRBJ2-2; D may be TRBD1 (6 bases). The CDR3 is 14 amino acids. The germline V gene has CDR1 SGHRS and CDR2 YFSETQ. Trimming removed 5 bases at V and 6 bases at J, with 14 bases between. The CDR3 here is CASRDSLYAGELFF. As DNA, the CDR3 is TGCGCCAGCAGGGACAGCTTATATGCCGGGGAGCTGTTTTTT.

The chain couples TRBV27 to TRBJ2-7; TRBD1 is a possible D gene (5 bases). The CDR3 runs 13 residues. V was trimmed by 2 bases and J by 3 bases, leaving 8 bases between them. The V gene's germline CDR1 is MNHEY and CDR2 SMNVEV (reference sequence). CDR3: CASSLRGGYEQYF. In DNA form, the CDR3 reads TGTGCCAGCAGTTTAAGGGGTGGCTACGAGCAGTACTTC.